The 10 T cell receptor beta chains below all came from one sample that was sequenced in a study of post-analysis software for immune sequencing data. Whole-study findings and limits: Patients used about 5 TRBV segments, including TRBV5-6, TRBV5-1 and TRBV20-1, more often than controls.

Their antigens remain unidentified. Incorporated into the TCR beta cDNA libraries were unique molecular identifiers, which served to reduce PCR and sequencing biases. MiXCR, run by TCRdb on the PCR reads, gives a single entry per CDR3 protein. The profile shows roughly 870,000 distinct CDR3 sequences, roughly half of them singletons. What was sequenced was blood. These receptors all come from a girl aged 10 to 17 with multiple sclerosis.

This clonotype appeared a few times. This chain connects TRBV7-2 to TRBJ2-1; D is ambiguous. The germline V and J ends were trimmed by 4 bases and 12 bases, with 13 bases remaining between them. The germline V gene encodes CDR1 SGHTA and CDR2 FQGNSA. The CDR3 consists of 12 residues. CDR3 sequence: CASSSRNPGQFF. In DNA form, the CDR3 reads TGTGCCAGCAGCTCAAGAAACCCCGGGCAGTTCTTC.

This sequence joins TRBV6-5 and TRBJ1-1; a possible D gene is TRBD1 (6 bases). This CDR3 has 16 residues. Germline V CDR1 and CDR2: MNHEY, SVGAGI. The V end lost 2 bases, the J end lost 1 base, and 14 bases lay between the germline ends. The CDR3 nucleotides read TGTGCCAGCAGTTACACCCCGGGGGGCACGAACACTGAAGCTTTCTTT. It encodes CASSYTPGGTNTEAFF.

The chain couples TRBV7-3 to TRBJ1-2; possible D gene TRBD1, 6 bases. Germline CDR1 is SGHTA and CDR2 is FQGTGA. V was clipped by 10 bases and J by 0 bases, with 18 bases between them. The CDR3 runs 15 residues. In DNA, the CDR3 is TGTGCCATTCCGCGTTCTCGGACAGCTAACTATGGCTACACCTTC. It specifies CAIPRSRTANYGYTF.

The chain combines TRBV20-1 with TRBJ1-5; tentative D call: TRBD1 (5 bases). CDR3 length: 16 residues. Germline-derived CDR1 and CDR2 are DFQATT and SNEGSKA (reference sequence). V was shortened by 0 bases and J by 0 bases, with 12 bases between the two germline ends. For the CDR3, the DNA is TGCAGTGCTAGAGACCCTAGGGGTTATAGCAATCAGCCCCAGCATTTT. The encoded protein is CSARDPRGYSNQPQHF.

The chain combines TRBV21-1 with TRBJ2-1. The J call may be wrong; the DNA end is better matched by TRBJ2-7. TRBV21-1 is reported as a pseudogene. The CDR3 spans 15 residues. CDR3 nucleotides: TGTGCCAGCAGCAAAGCTACTAGCCCGTACAATGAGCAGTACTTC. It translates to CASSKATSPYNEQYF.

The chain employs TRBV12-3 or TRBV12-4 and TRBJ1-2; D perhaps matches TRBD1 (6 bases). The CDR3 extends over 16 amino acids. Trimming stripped 6 bases from V and 5 bases from J, with 22 bases between. CDR3 DNA sequence: TGTGCCAGCAGCCCATCTGACAGGTCACGGGGTTATGGCTACACCTTC. It codes for CASSPSDRSRGYGYTF.

In its sample, this clonotype was seen many times. The chain is built from TRBV7-2 and TRBJ2-5; D is perhaps TRBD1 (5 bases). The CDR3 loop spans 13 amino acids. Germline assignment: CDR1 SGHTA and CDR2 FQGNSA. Trimming pared 4 bases from V and 13 bases from J, leaving 19 bases between. The CDR3 DNA reads as TGTGCCAGCAGCTCCTATCGACAGAGCGTCCTGTACTTC. Translating it yields CASSSYRQSVLYF.

This chain links TRBV5-4 with TRBJ1-2, with 8 bases aligning to TRBD1. In germline, CDR1 is SGHNT, CDR2 YYREEE (reference sequence). V was clipped by 0 bases and J by 2 bases; unmatched bases: 6. This CDR3 has 16 residues. DNA of the CDR3: TGTGCCAGCAGCTTGGATTACAGGGGGATCAACTATGGCTACACCTTC. This translates into CASSLDYRGINYGYTF. Supplemented by reference TRBV5-4 and TRBJ1-2, the full variable domain reads ETGVTQSPTHLIKTRGQQVTLRCSSQSGHNTVSWYQQALGQGPQFIFQYYREEENGRGNFPPRFSGLQFPNYSSELNVNALELDDSALYLCASSLDYRGINYGYTFGSGTRLTVV.

The chain couples TRBV20-1 to TRBJ2-3; TRBD2 aligns across 16 bases. The CDR3 totals 17 residues. CDR1 is DFQATT and CDR2 is SNEGSKA in the germline V gene (reference sequence). J lost 4 bases, V lost 3 bases, and 7 bases had no gene match. The CDR3 coding sequence is TGCAGTGCTAGGGGGACTAGCGGGGGGGCGATCCCAGATACGCAGTATTTT. Its translation: CSARGTSGGAIPDTQYF.

The chain has TRBV7-8 and TRBJ1-2, with TRBD1 identical over 7 bases. The CDR3 sequence is 14 residues long. The germline CDR1 and CDR2 sequences are SGHVS and FQNEAQ. The trim removed 5 bases at V and 8 bases at J, leaving 11 bases unmatched. The CDR3 region is CASSAGTAPLGYTF. DNA of the CDR3: TGTGCCAGCAGCGCGGGGACAGCCCCCCTCGGCTACACCTTC.